The entry below describes one TCR beta chain. Its cognate antigen is unknown. The entry originates in a study of CD8 T cells in ankylosing spondylitis. Study-wide results and caveats: From matched ankylosing spondylitis synovial fluid, disease-linked clones were reportedly recovered at significantly enriched levels.

The CDR3 totals 15 residues. V gave up 6 bases and J gave up 5 bases; unmatched junction bases: 7. MiXCR was run by TCRdb on the 5' RACE reads, yielding one entry per CDR3 protein. The data contain under 450,000 distinct CDR3 sequences, 20% of them singletons. The sequence was collected from a male donor with ankylosing spondylitis or in good health (not recorded which). The chain joins TRBV12-3 or TRBV12-4 to TRBJ2-1, with 10 bases that match TRBD2. Source material: blood, either unsorted or a sorted T cell fraction (not recorded which). This chain's CDR3 is CASSSSGGPNNEQFF. The CDR3 DNA sequence: TGTGCCAGCAGCAGTAGCGGGGGGCCTAACAATGAGCAGTTCTTC.